This TCR beta chain was captured in a study of T cells in Graves' hyperthyroidism and ophthalmopathy. The wider study: Prior to any treatment, at the point of initial diagnosis, peripheral blood was collected. Overall study results and limits: Blood also carried most thyroid clonotypes expanded above 0.001.

Amplified TCR beta CDR3 regions came from RNA transcripts. A set of HTBI primers served as the primers for a first-round RT-PCR of the TCR CDR3. TCRdb re-called the multiplex PCR reads through MiXCR, storing one row per CDR3 protein. The sample records around 350,000 distinct CDR3 sequences, 14% being singletons. The CDR3 spans 15 residues. V lost 6 bases and J lost 5, with 17 bases in between. The germline gives CDR1 MNHEY, CDR2 SMNVEV (reference sequence). This clonotype was recorded many times. Its antigen is still unknown. The diagnoses drew upon clinical symptoms, serum thyroxine and TRAb, thyroid ultrasound and orbital computed tomography. The authors obtained PBMCs from about 9 ml of fresh peripheral blood.

Sequencing was performed on blood. V usage is TRBV27 and J usage is TRBJ2-1; the D gene is possibly TRBD2 (6 bases). This receptor was taken from a woman younger than 45 with Graves' ophthalmopathy. CDR3 region: CASRVKRGLNNEQFF. The CDR3 nucleotides read TGTGCCAGCAGGGTCAAAAGGGGACTTAACAATGAGCAGTTCTTC.